This T cell receptor (beta chain) came from a study of blood T cell repertoires in COVID-19 (dated by TCRdb to the early 2020s). Concerning the study at large: The collaborator samples originated in the United States, Italy and Spain and spanned the acute and convalescent phases of COVID-19. The material from the prospective study consisted of cDNA or gDNA derived from T cells, B-cell-depleted T cells, or PBMCs. Subjects who had been exposed to COVID-19, were actively infected with it, or had recovered from it provided the deeply sampled blood TCRbeta repertoires that made up the dataset. The repertoires were released in a freely available public database intended as a resource for research on the immune response to SARS-CoV-2. Samples came from the ongoing ImmuneRACE study (first 160 participants) plus 1,254 subjects from 6 global collaborators. A de-identified subject ID, COVID-19 status, age in years and sex were almost always included in the sample metadata. HLA class I and class II types, where available, came from metadata supplied by the sample provider rather than from assay-based typing.

With regard to this clone: Its antigen is not yet known. Within one base of it there is no much larger clone, and no base qualities were kept.

Collaborating institutions collected whole blood in K2EDTA tubes following their own protocols. Collaborator samples were shipped for TCRbeta analysis as frozen whole blood, isolated PBMCs, or DNA extracted from either sample type. General findings and caveats noted by the study authors: Clinical and demographic metadata were provided uncurated, with the amount varying by source and participant.

The CDR3 has 16 amino acids, counting the end cysteine and phenylalanine. The entry retains the CDR3 DNA only, 48 bases that are in frame from base 1. Trimming takes 5 bases from V and 5 bases from J, and the germline ends sit 19 bases apart. The germline V gene provides CDR1 SGHVS and CDR2 FNYEAQ. The immunoSEQ Assay, a bias-controlled multiplex PCR, was used to amplify TCRbeta CDR3 regions from genomic DNA. The authors processed their data as follows. The number of nucleated cells in each sample was estimated from the amplification of reference gene primers within the assay. Sequence reads were collapsed and filtered to measure the absolute abundance of every unique TCRbeta CDR3 rearrangement. Productive Simpson clonality was computed per sample as the square root of Simpson's diversity index over productive rearrangements. This immuneACCESS table, as held by TCRdb, lists in-frame sequences with V and J called but not all clones. Of the missing ones, under half trace to an unresolved V gene in checked studies; the others have no known cause. The V and J calls and clone size are taken from that table; D and trimming were inferred from the DNA. Within this sample are 200,000 to 300,000 clones, with approximately 82% of them counted one time only. Clones ranked in the top ten supply approximately 3.5% of the sample.

This sequence uses TRBV7-6 and TRBJ2-1; possibly the D gene is TRBD2, per 6 matching bases. The receptor was isolated from a woman between 18 and 29 years old with acute or convalescent COVID-19. The material sequenced was peripheral blood. The CDR3 has the sequence CASSPLYLATDNEQFF. The nucleotide sequence is TGTGCCAGCAGCCCACTCTACCTAGCGACCGACAATGAGCAGTTCTTC.